This entry describes one TCR beta chain. This specimen belongs to a study of T cell changes during pregnancy in multiple sclerosis. After removal of 7 bases from V and 5 bases from J, the junction contained 11 bases not matched to a gene. Per the germline V gene, CDR1 is LNHDA and CDR2 is SQIVND (reference sequence). This CDR3 region has 15 residues. Sequencing used immunoSEQ multiplex PCR; TCRdb keeps in-frame clones, though not all of them. The sample consists of 50,000 to 70,000 clones, about nine tenths of them appearing once. The rearrangement uses TRBV19 and TRBJ2-5; 9 positions agree with TRBD2. The sample in question was peripheral blood, obtained in the third trimester of pregnancy. This TCR came from a female donor in good health, enrolled as a control in a pregnancy study. The CDR3 loop is CASMGRGGRRETQYF. Here the CDR3 DNA reads TGTGCCAGTATGGGGCGGGGGGGGCGACGCGAGACCCAGTACTTC. The whole variable domain, filled in from reference TRBV19 and TRBJ2-5, reads DGGITQSPKYLFRKEGQNVTLSCEQNLNHDAMYWYRQDPGQGLRLIYYSQIVNDFQKGDIAEGYSVSREKKESFPLTVTSAQKNPTAFYLCASMGRGGRRETQYFGPGTRLLVL.